These 3 T cell receptor beta chains originate from one sample sequenced in a study of cytomegalovirus exposure and HLA in healthy donors. Vbeta (60) and Jbeta (13) primers were used in the PCR. Here immunoSEQ multiplex PCR was the method, and the copy in TCRdb shows in-frame clones only, minus some. This sample has tens of thousands of clones, with 75% to 85% found just once. The sample taken for sequencing was PBMCs. All receptors derive from a man aged 45-60 years in good health and CMV-seropositive.

This clone has only one observation. V gene TRBV7-9 combines with J gene TRBJ2-5; D may be TRBD2 (5 bases). The tail of the sequence fits TRBJ2-7 better, so the J call may be wrong. Per the germline V gene, CDR1 is SEHNR and CDR2 is FQNEAQ (reference sequence). The CDR3 is made up of 13 amino acids. The CDR3 DNA follows: TGTGCCAGCAGGCCCGCGGGTACGGACGAGCAGTACTTC. This codes for CASRPAGTDEQYF.

The V gene is TRBV5-6, the J gene TRBJ2-5, with D perhaps TRBD1 (5 bases). TRBJ2-7 explains the end of the DNA better; the J call may be wrong. The CDR3 length is 15 residues. Germline V lookup: CDR1 SGHDT, CDR2 YYEEEE. In DNA form, the CDR3 reads TGTGCCAGCAGCCGGACACTCCTGAGCTCCTACGAGCAGTACTTC. This codes for CASSRTLLSSYEQYF.

The chain couples TRBV27 to TRBJ1-5; possible D gene TRBD1, 5 bases. The CDR3 loop spans 15 amino acids. V shed 0 bases and J shed 1 base, with 7 bases lying between them. The germline V gene has CDR1 MNHEY and CDR2 SMNVEV (reference sequence). DNA of the CDR3: TGTGCCAGCAGTTTATCGGGACTGAGCAATCAGCCCCAGCATTTT. It yields the protein CASSLSGLSNQPQHF.